This T cell receptor beta chain is drawn from a study of blood T cell repertoires in COVID-19. The protocol was immunoSEQ multiplex PCR, while the TCRdb copy is restricted to in-frame clones and leaves out a portion. The sample lists fewer than 130,000 clones; under 75% were seen once. CDR1 is SGDLS, CDR2 YYNGEE, per germline. The ends lost 3 bases at V and 4 bases at J; junction bases unmatched: 8. The CDR3 runs to 18 residues. Sample: peripheral blood. This clonotype originated in a woman aged 55-69 years with acute or convalescent COVID-19. V is TRBV9 and J is TRBJ2-2; 14 nucleotides match TRBD2. The CDR3 loop reads CASSARLAGGRGTGELFF. The CDR3, as DNA: TGTGCCAGCAGCGCCCGACTAGCGGGGGGGCGGGGCACCGGGGAGCTGTTTTTT.